This entry concerns a single T cell receptor (beta chain). Using immunoSEQ multiplex PCR, the repertoire was profiled, and TCRdb retains in-frame clones only, with some absent. The sample includes roughly 9,200 clones, 89% of them seen just once. The source of the sample is a study of T cells after posttransplantation cyclophosphamide. On the day of bone marrow donation, the related graft donor provided peripheral blood. Trimming removed 9 bases from V and 1 base from J; junction bases left unmatched: 10. Germline V gives CDR1 MNHEY, CDR2 SVGAGI. The CDR3 consists of 15 residues. The genes are TRBV6-5 and TRBJ1-1; 8 positions match TRBD1. Sequenced input: memory CD4+ T cells sorted from PBMCs. The source of this sequence is an older woman in good health, CMV-negative, and a related stem cell transplant donor. The chain's CDR3 is CASRFTGGGNTEAFF. DNA for the CDR3: TGTGCCAGTCGATTTACAGGGGGGGGGAACACTGAAGCTTTCTTT.